The T cell receptor beta chain described here comes from a study of T cells in Graves' hyperthyroidism and ophthalmopathy. CDR1 SEHNR and CDR2 FQNEAQ come from the germline V gene (reference sequence). The junction had 5 bases not matched to a gene; V was cut back by 1 base and J by 8 bases. CDR3 length equals 14 residues. Regarding the study as a whole: Stable hyperthyroidism was separated from ophthalmopathy by a model based on 13 V-J features.

Aged 18 to 65, the patients had hyperthyroidism that was newly diagnosed and had lasted under 2 months. A roughly 10 ml volume of fresh peripheral blood provided the PBMCs. This clonotype was detected many times. Its antigen is undetermined. Amplified TCR beta CDR3 regions came from RNA transcripts. The HTBI primer set drove a first-round RT-PCR of the TCR CDR3. TCRdb fed the multiplex PCR reads into MiXCR, producing one record per CDR3 protein. Found here are 270,000 or so distinct CDR3 sequences, over 12% of them singletons; the top ten hold more than 30%. The clonotype comes from a woman in her fifties or sixties with Graves' hyperthyroidism that later progressed to Graves' ophthalmopathy. Specimen: blood. The genes are TRBV7-9 and TRBJ2-1, with 7 nucleotides matching TRBD2. CDR3 nucleotides: TGTGCCAGCAGCTTAGGTTGGCGGGAGTATGAGCAGTTCTTC. Its protein is CASSLGWREYEQFF.